A selection of T cell receptor beta chains follows, all from one sample in a study of T-cell reconstitution after alpha-beta-depleted transplantation in children. One entry per CDR3 protein results from TCRdb running MiXCR on the PCR reads. Of some 76,000 distinct CDR3 sequences in the sample, 11% were seen once. The specimen comprised PBMCs, sampled before TCRalphabeta/CD19-depleted stem cell transplant. The receptors stem from a boy aged 5-17 years with acute myeloid leukemia, due to receive a stem cell transplant. The CDR3 runs from the conserved cysteine through the conserved F or W.

CASSLEASGRNEQYF	TRBV5-1	TRBJ2-7
CASSQDAGTEGLARNEQFF	TRBV3-1	TRBJ2-1
CAWTLVKGKTGELFF	TRBV30	TRBJ2-2
CASSRGQITGELFF	TRBV6-5	TRBJ2-2
CASSPRVRLNTEAFF	TRBV5-6	TRBJ1-1
CASSQQEQGAETQYF	TRBV5-1	TRBJ2-5
CSGQRGGLLSNQPQHF	TRBV20-1	TRBJ1-5
CASSPGTMNTGELFF	TRBV11-2	TRBJ2-2
CASSQEGTVFYGYTF	TRBV4-2	TRBJ1-2
CASSLVGAVGANVLTF	TRBV7-2	TRBJ2-6
CASSQEASGSYEQYF	TRBV4-3	TRBJ2-7
CSARGGNQPQHF	TRBV20-1	TRBJ1-5
CARDLRGRGSPLHF	TRBV19	TRBJ1-6
CSGSLAGDNIQHF	TRBV29-1	TRBJ2-4